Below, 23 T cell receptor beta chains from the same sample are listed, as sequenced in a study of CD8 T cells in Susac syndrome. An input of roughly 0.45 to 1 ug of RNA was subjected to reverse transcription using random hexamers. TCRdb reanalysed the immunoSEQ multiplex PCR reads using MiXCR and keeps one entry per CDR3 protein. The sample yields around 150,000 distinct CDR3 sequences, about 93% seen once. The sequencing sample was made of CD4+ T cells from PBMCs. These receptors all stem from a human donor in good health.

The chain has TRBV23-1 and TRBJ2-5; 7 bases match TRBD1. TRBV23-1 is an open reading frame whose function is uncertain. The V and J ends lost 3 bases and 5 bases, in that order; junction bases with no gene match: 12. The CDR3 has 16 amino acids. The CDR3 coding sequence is TGCGCCAGCAGTCAGGCCCGACAGGGAAGAAAGGAGACCCAGTACTTC. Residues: CASSQARQGRKETQYF.

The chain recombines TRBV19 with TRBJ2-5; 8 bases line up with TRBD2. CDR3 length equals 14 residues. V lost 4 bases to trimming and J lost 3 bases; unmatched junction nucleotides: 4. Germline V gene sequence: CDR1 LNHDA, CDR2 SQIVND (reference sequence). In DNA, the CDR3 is TGTGCCAGTAGTACGCCGACTAGCGAAGAGACCCAGTACTTC. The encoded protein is CASSTPTSEETQYF.

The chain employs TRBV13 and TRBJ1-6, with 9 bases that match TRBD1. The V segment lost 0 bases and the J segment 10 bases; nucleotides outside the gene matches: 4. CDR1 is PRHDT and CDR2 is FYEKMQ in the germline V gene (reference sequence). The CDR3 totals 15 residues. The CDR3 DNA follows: TGTGCCAGCAGCTTAGGGGGACAGGGAAGGTCACCCCTCCACTTT. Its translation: CASSLGGQGRSPLHF.

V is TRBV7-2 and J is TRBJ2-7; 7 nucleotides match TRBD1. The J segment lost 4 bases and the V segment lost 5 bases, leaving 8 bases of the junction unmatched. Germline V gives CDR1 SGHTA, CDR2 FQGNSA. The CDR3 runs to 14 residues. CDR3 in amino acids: CASSPSRDSYEQYF. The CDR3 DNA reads TGTGCCAGCAGCCCGTCCCGGGACAGTTACGAGCAGTACTTC.

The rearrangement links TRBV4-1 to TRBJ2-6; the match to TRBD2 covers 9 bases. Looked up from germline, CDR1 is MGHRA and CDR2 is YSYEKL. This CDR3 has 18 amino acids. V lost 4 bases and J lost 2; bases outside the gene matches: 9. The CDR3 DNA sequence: TGCGCCAGCAGCCCCTTAGGTCTAGCGGGGACTGGGGCCAACGTCCTGACTTTC. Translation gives CASSPLGLAGTGANVLTF.

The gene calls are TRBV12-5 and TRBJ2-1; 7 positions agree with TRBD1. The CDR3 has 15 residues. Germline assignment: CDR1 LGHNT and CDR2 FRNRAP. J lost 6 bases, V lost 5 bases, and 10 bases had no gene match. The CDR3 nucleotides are TGTGCTAGTGGTACCGGACAGGAAAATTTCAATGAGCAGTTCTTC. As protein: CASGTGQENFNEQFF.

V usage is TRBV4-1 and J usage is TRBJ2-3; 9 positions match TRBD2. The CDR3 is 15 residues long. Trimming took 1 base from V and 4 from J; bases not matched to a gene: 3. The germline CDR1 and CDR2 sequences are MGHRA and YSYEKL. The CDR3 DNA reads TGCGCCAGCAGCCAAGCTAGCGGGGCCGCAGATACGCAGTATTTT. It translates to CASSQASGAADTQYF.

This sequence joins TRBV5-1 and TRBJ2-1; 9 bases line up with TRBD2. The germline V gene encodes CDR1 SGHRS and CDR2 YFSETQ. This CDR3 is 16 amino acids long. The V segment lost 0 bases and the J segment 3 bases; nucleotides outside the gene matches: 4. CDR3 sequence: CASSLDLAGVYNEQFF. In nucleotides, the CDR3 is TGCGCCAGCAGCTTGGATTTAGCGGGGGTCTACAATGAGCAGTTCTTC.

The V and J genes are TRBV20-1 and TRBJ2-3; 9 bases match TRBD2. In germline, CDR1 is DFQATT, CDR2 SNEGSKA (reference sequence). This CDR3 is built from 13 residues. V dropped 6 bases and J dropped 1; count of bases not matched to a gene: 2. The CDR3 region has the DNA TGCAGTGCAAAGCGGGGGGGCACAGATACGCAGTATTTT. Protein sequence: CSAKRGGTDTQYF.

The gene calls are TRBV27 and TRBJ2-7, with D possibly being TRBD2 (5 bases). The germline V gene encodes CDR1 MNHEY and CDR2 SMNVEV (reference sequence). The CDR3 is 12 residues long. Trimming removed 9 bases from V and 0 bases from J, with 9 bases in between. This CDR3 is CASGLYSYEQYF. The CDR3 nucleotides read TGTGCCAGTGGACTGTACTCCTACGAGCAGTACTTC.

The CDR3 loop is CASSLMNRAGEKLFF. The CDR3 DNA is TGTGCCAGCAGCTTGATGAACAGGGCTGGAGAAAAACTGTTTTTT. This chain joins TRBV7-9 and TRBJ1-4; TRBD1 might be the D (6 bases). Germline loops: CDR1 SEHNR, CDR2 FQNEAQ (reference sequence). Trimming took off 3 bases at V and 8 bases at J, with 16 bases between the two ends. The CDR3 has 15 amino acids.

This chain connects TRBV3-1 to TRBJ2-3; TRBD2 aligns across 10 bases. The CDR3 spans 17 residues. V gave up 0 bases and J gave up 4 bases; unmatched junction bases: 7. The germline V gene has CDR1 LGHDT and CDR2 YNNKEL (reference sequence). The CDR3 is CASSQDLLAGIPDTQYF. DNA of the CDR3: TGTGCCAGCAGCCAAGATCTACTAGCGGGGATTCCAGATACGCAGTATTTT.

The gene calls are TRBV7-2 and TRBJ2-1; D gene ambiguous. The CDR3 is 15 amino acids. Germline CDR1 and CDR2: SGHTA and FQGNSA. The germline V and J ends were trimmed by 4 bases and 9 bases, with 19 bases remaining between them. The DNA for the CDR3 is TGTGCCAGCAGCTCCATCTCTTCCTCTGGGTCTGAGCAGTTCTTC. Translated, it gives CASSSISSSGSEQFF.

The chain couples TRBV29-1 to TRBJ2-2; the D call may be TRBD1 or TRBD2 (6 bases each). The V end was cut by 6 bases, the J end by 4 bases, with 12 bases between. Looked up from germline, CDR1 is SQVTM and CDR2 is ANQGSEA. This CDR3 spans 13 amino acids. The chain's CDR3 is CSVDRRGTGELFF. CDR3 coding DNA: TGCAGCGTAGACAGGCGGGGCACCGGGGAGCTGTTTTTT.

The CDR3 sequence: CASSLMTGSTDTQYF. The CDR3 DNA sequence: TGTGCCAGCAGCCTAATGACAGGGAGCACAGATACGCAGTATTTT. The rearrangement uses TRBV5-6 and TRBJ2-3; 7 nucleotides agree with TRBD1. After removal of 4 bases from V and 0 bases from J, the junction contained 5 bases not matched to a gene. CDR1 and CDR2 from the germline V gene are SGHDT and YYEEEE. CDR3 length equals 15 residues.

CDR3 region: CASSDSGLNNEQFF. For the CDR3, the DNA is TGTGCCAGCAGTGACTCAGGACTGAACAATGAGCAGTTCTTC. This chain uses TRBV6-4 with TRBJ2-1, with D perhaps matching TRBD2 (5 bases). Germline V CDR1 and CDR2: MRHNA, SNTAGT. V dropped 0 bases and J dropped 5 bases, with 8 bases sitting between them. CDR3 length: 14 residues.

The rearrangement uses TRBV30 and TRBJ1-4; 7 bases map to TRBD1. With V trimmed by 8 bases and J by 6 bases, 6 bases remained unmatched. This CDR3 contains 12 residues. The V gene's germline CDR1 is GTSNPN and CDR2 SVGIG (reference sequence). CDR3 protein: CARDSRDEKLFF. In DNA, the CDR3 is TGTGCCCGGGACAGTAGGGATGAAAAACTGTTTTTT.

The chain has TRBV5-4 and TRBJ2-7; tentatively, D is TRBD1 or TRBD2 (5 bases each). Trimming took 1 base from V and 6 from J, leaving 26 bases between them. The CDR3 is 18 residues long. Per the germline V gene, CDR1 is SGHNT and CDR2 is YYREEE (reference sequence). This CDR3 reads CASSLRVLRTWGRSEQYF. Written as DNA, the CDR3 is TGTGCCAGCAGCTTGAGGGTGCTTAGGACTTGGGGACGCTCCGAGCAGTACTTC.

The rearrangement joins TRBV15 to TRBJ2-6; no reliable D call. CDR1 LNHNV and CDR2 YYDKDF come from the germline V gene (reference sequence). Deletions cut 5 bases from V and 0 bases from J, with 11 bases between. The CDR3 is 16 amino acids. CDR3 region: CATSLRVSSGANVLTF. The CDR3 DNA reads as TGTGCCACCAGCCTCCGTGTCTCCTCTGGGGCCAACGTCCTGACTTTC.

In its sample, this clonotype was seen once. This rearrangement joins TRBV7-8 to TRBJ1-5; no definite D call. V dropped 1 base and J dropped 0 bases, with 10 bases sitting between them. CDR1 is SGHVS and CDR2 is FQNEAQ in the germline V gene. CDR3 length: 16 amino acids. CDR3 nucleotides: TGTGCCAGCAGCTTAGAACCAGCAAATAGCAATCAGCCCCAGCATTTT. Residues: CASSLEPANSNQPQHF. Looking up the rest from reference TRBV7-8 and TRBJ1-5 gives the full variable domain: GAGVSQSPRYKVAKRGQDVALRCDPISGHVSLFWYQQALGQGPEFLTYFQNEAQLDKSGLPSDRFFAERPEGSVSTLKIQRTQQEDSAVYLCASSLEPANSNQPQHFGDGTRLSIL.

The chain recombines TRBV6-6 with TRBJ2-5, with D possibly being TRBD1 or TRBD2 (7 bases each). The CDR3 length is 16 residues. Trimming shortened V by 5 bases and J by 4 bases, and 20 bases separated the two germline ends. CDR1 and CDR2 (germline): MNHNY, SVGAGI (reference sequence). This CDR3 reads CASSHRQGGERETQYF. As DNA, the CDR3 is TGTGCCAGCAGTCACCGACAGGGAGGGGAGAGAGAGACCCAGTACTTC.

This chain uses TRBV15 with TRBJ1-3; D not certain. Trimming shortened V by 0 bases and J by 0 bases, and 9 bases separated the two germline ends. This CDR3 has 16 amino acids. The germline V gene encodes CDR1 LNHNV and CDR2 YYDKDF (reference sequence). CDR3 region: CATSRDLGASGNTIYF. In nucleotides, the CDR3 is TGTGCCACCAGCAGAGATCTTGGAGCCTCTGGAAACACCATATATTTT.

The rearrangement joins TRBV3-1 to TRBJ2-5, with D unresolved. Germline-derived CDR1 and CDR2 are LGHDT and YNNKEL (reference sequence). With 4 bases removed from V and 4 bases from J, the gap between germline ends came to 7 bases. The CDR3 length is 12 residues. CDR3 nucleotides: TGTGCCAGCAGCCCACGGCTAGAGACCCAGTACTTC. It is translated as CASSPRLETQYF.